Listed below are T cell receptor beta chains from one sample, sequenced in a study of monozygotic twins with inflammatory bowel disease. TCRdb re-called the 5' RACE reads; one entry per CDR3 protein, DNA not given. Recorded for this sample: some 83,000 distinct CDR3 sequences. The sequenced sample consisted of blood. The origin of the receptors is a human donor with ulcerative colitis or Crohn's disease, or a healthy co-twin of an affected twin (not recorded which). The CDR3 runs from the conserved cysteine through the conserved F or W.

V	J	CDR3
TRBV20-1	TRBJ2-7	CSAPRWTGSYEQYF
TRBV3-1	TRBJ1-5	CASSQNRDNNQPQHF
TRBV6-5	TRBJ2-3	CASSYNRFSTDTQYF
TRBV19	TRBJ1-1	CASRSGRLTEGDTEAFF
TRBV11-2	TRBJ2-2	CASSFLAGTTGELFF
TRBV5-6	TRBJ2-5	CASSLVPETQYF
TRBV20-1	TRBJ1-1	CSARGSTVNTEAFF
TRBV7-9	TRBJ2-3	CASSSGTGRTDTQYF
TRBV5-1	TRBJ2-7	CASSLGLAGVDEQYF
TRBV5-1	TRBJ2-3	CASSLDRGTDTQYF
TRBV20-1	TRBJ2-1	CSARQQGTYNEQFF